This T cell receptor (beta chain) was sequenced for a study of cytomegalovirus exposure and HLA in healthy donors. General observations from the study: For most TCR beta V segments, an earlier analysis put the productive rate at about 90% or about 30% of the time. Rarity marked most TCR sequences, yet some public TCRs occurred in many donors. A later analysis linked a missense variant in DCLRE1C to the trimming of TCR beta V and J genes.

To note about this clone: Its matching antigen is unknown.

The CDR3 runs to 18 residues. Germline V gene sequence: CDR1 MGHRA, CDR2 YSYEKL. V lost 0 bases and J lost 2; bases outside the gene matches: 7. The study ran its PCR with 60 Vbeta and 13 Jbeta primers. Per the study methods: Counted up in a later analysis, unique TCR beta chains came to about 80 million, with around 11 million shared. Clones were read by immunoSEQ multiplex PCR, and TCRdb kept only the in-frame ones, dropping some. V, J and clone size derive from that table, while D and trimming were established from the DNA sequence. Of approximately 240,000 clones listed, more than 75% are singletons.

The source material was PBMCs. This chain uses TRBV4-1 with TRBJ1-5; 10 nucleotides align to TRBD1. This TCR came from a woman aged 40 to 50 in good health and CMV-seropositive. CDR3 sequence (DNA): TGCGCCAGCAGCCAAGAGGGACAGGGGTTGGTAGGCAATCAGCCCCAGCATTTT. Translation gives CASSQEGQGLVGNQPQHF.